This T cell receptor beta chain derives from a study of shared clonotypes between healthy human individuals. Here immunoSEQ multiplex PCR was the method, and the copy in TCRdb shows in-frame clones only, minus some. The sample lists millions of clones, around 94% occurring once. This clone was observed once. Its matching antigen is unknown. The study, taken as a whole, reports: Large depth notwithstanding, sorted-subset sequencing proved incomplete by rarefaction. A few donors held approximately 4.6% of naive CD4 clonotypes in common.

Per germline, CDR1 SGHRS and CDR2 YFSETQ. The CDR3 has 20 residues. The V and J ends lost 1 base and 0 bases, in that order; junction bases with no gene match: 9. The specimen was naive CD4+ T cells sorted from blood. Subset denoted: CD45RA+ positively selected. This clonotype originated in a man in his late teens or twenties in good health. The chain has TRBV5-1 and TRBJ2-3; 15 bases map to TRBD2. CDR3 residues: CASSLLGPGTSGRSTDTQYF. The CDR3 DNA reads TGCGCCAGCAGCTTGTTGGGTCCCGGGACTAGCGGGAGGAGCACAGATACGCAGTATTTT.